This paragraph covers one TCR beta chain sequence. These data originate in a study of chemoradiotherapy in HPV16-positive cancers. The method was immunoSEQ multiplex PCR; TCRdb's version includes in-frame clones alone and lacks a portion of them. Counted here are about 12,000 clones, over 75% occurring once; the ten biggest clones make up about 1.1%. Over chemoradiotherapy, repertoires were sampled more than once. The V end was cut by 0 bases, the J end by 3 bases, with 11 bases between. CDR3 size: 14 residues. CDR1 is GTSNPN and CDR2 is SVGIG in the germline V gene (reference sequence). This specimen was collected from a patient who underwent chemoradiotherapy. The clonotype comes from a human donor with HPV-associated anogenital cancer. This chain connects TRBV30 to TRBJ1-1; a possible D gene is TRBD1 (5 bases). The CDR3 sequence: CAWSVIGADTEAFF. The CDR3 nucleotides are TGTGCCTGGAGTGTAATAGGGGCCGACACTGAAGCTTTCTTT.